This entry is about one T cell receptor beta chain. Its antigen remains unidentified. The record originates from a study of graft-versus-host responses after intestinal transplantation. Sequencing was performed with immunoSEQ multiplex PCR; in TCRdb, only in-frame clones are kept and a portion is missing. The data contain about 120,000 clones, approximately 95% of them singletons. Germline lookup yields CDR1 SGHAT and CDR2 FQNNGV. The CDR3 has 14 residues. Trimming shortened V by 2 bases and J by 0 bases, and 7 bases separated the two germline ends. This sample comprised unstimulated CD8+ T cells sorted from spleen or lymph node cells, obtained before intestinal transplant. V is TRBV11-2 and J is TRBJ1-1, with D unresolved. This receptor was obtained from a human donor who received an intestinal transplant. The CDR3: CASSLPQVNTEAFF. CDR3 bases: TGTGCCAGCAGCTTACCCCAGGTGAACACTGAAGCTTTCTTT.